This T cell receptor beta chain was sequenced during a study of blood T cell repertoires in COVID-19. Looking at the study overall: Italy, Spain and the United States were the sources of the convalescent and acute COVID-19 samples.

Profiled with immunoSEQ multiplex PCR; TCRdb holds only in-frame clones, not every one. The table lists 15,000 to 20,000 clones, less than 95% of them singletons. The clonotype comes from a human donor in a cohort sampled during active COVID-19. The sequenced sample consisted of peripheral blood.

For the CDR3, the DNA is TGCGCCAGCAGACCCGACTGCCGCTATGGCTACACCTTC. Translated: CASRPDCRYGYTF. The chain is built from TRBV23-1 and TRBJ1-2; D is uncertain. TRBV23-1 is noted as an ORF with a role that remains uncertain. The CDR3 consists of 13 residues. V shed 6 bases and J shed 4 bases, with 12 bases lying between them.